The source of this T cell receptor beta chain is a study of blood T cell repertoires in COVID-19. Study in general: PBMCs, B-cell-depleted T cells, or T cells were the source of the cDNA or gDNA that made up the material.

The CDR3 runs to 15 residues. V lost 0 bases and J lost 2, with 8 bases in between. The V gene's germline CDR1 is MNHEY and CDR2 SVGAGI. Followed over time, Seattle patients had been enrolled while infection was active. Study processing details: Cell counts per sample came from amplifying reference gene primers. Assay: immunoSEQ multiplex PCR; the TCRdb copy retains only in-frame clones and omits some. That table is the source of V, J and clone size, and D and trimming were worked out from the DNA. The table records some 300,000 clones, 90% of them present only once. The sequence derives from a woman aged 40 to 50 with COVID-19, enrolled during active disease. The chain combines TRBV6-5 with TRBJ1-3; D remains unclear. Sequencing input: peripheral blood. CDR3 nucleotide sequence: TGTGCCAGCAGTTACTCTTGGAGCACTGGAAACACCATATATTTT. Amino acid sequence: CASSYSWSTGNTIYF.